The 27 T cell receptor beta chains reported below all come from one sample, sequenced in a study of chemoradiotherapy in HPV16-positive cancers. The repertoire was sequenced with immunoSEQ multiplex PCR; TCRdb's copy has only in-frame clones and lacks some. The sample holds 4,800 or so clones, roughly 85% seen once. Source: tumor tissue, taken from a patient who underwent chemoradiotherapy. These TCRs come from a human donor with HPV-associated anogenital cancer.

J is TRBJ1-1 and V is TRBV20-1; maybe TRBD1 (5 bases). Looked up from germline, CDR1 is DFQATT and CDR2 is SNEGSKA (reference sequence). CDR3 size: 11 residues. The V end was cut by 8 bases, the J end by 3 bases, with 10 bases between. The CDR3 protein is CSPGWDTEAFF. The CDR3 nucleotides are TGCAGTCCAGGGTGGGACACTGAAGCTTTCTTT.

The CDR3 loop is CASSGPTGVSNQPQHF. The DNA of the CDR3 is TGTGCCAGCAGTGGGCCGACAGGGGTTAGTAATCAGCCCCAGCATTTT. The rearrangement links TRBV2 to TRBJ1-5, with 8 bases lining up with TRBD1. The CDR3 consists of 16 residues. The V gene's germline CDR1 is SNHLY and CDR2 FYNNEI. The V gene end was trimmed by 4 bases and the J gene end by 4 bases; junction bases not matched to a gene: 9.

This clone was recorded a few times. This chain links TRBV6-4 with TRBJ2-2; D unclear. Trimming left V 2 bases short and J 3 bases short, with 4 bases between. Germline-derived CDR1 and CDR2 are MRHNA and SNTAGT. The CDR3 runs to 13 residues. The CDR3 DNA reads TGTGCCAGCAGTGACAGGGACACCGGGGAGCTGTTTTTT. Translated, it gives CASSDRDTGELFF.

V is TRBV5-1 and J is TRBJ2-5; TRBD1 or TRBD2 may be the D gene (5 bases each). V gave up 0 bases and J gave up 5 bases, with 17 bases separating them. The CDR3 runs to 16 residues. The germline gives CDR1 SGHRS, CDR2 YFSETQ. CDR3 coding DNA: TGCGCCAGCAGCTTGGTTTTGAGTGGGGGTCAGGAGACCCAGTACTTC. Translated, it gives CASSLVLSGGQETQYF.

J is TRBJ1-2 and V is TRBV9; D gene ambiguous. V lost 0 bases to trimming and J lost 4 bases, with 10 bases between them. The CDR3 sequence is 14 residues long. Germline V CDR1 and CDR2: SGDLS, YYNGEE. The CDR3 is CASSVEPQFYGYTF. The CDR3 DNA is TGTGCCAGCAGCGTAGAACCACAGTTCTATGGCTACACCTTC.

The chain links TRBV27 to TRBJ2-7, with D possibly being TRBD1 (6 bases). Trimming took 1 base from V and 0 from J, leaving 13 bases between them. The CDR3 is made up of 16 amino acids. Germline V gives CDR1 MNHEY, CDR2 SMNVEV (reference sequence). The CDR3 spells CASSLLGQLSSYEQYF. CDR3 nucleotide sequence: TGTGCCAGCAGTTTATTGGGACAATTGAGCTCCTACGAGCAGTACTTC.

This chain's CDR3 is CACQQGTSGGYTF. The CDR3 bases are TGTGCCTGTCAACAGGGGACATCGGGGGGCTACACCTTC. The chain couples TRBV30 to TRBJ1-2, with TRBD1 identical over 7 bases. V trimming: 6 bases; J trimming: 8 bases; junction bases outside the gene matches: 12. This CDR3 spans 13 amino acids. Germline loops: CDR1 GTSNPN, CDR2 SVGIG (reference sequence).

In its sample, this clone was seen a few times. V is TRBV6-7 and J is TRBJ2-7; D tentatively fits TRBD1 or TRBD2 (6 bases each). TRBV6-7 is an open reading frame whose function is uncertain. This CDR3 has 16 amino acids. Trimming left V 2 bases short and J 3 bases short, with 17 bases between. The CDR3 region is CASSYPGGRSFYEQYF. The CDR3 region has the DNA TGTGCCAGCAGTTACCCCGGGGGCCGGTCATTCTACGAGCAGTACTTC.

For the CDR3, the DNA is TGCGCCAGCAGCTCCGCGCCGGGAACCGCCCAGGGGCAGTACTTC. Its protein product is CASSSAPGTAQGQYF. The chain employs TRBV5-1 and TRBJ2-7; D is perhaps TRBD1 or TRBD2 (5 bases each). There are 15 residues in the CDR3. Trimming took off 3 bases at V and 9 bases at J, with 22 bases between the two ends. Germline V lookup: CDR1 SGHRS, CDR2 YFSETQ.

The rearrangement links TRBV6-6 to TRBJ1-4; 7 nucleotides agree with TRBD1. This CDR3 has 16 residues. V dropped 5 bases and J dropped 6; count of bases not matched to a gene: 12. In germline, CDR1 is MNHNY, CDR2 SVGAGI (reference sequence). This chain's CDR3 is CASSRLDRAGDEKLFF. CDR3 nucleotides: TGTGCCAGCAGTCGACTAGACAGGGCGGGAGATGAAAAACTGTTTTTT.

This clone was seen once. The chain combines TRBV7-8 with TRBJ2-5; unclear D gene. Trimming cost V 2 bases and J 2 bases, with 18 bases left between them. Germline V CDR1 and CDR2: SGHVS, FQNEAQ. CDR3 length equals 17 residues. In nucleotides, the CDR3 is TGTGCCAGCAGCTTATCGGCTCGTACCGCAATACAAGAGACCCAGTACTTC. Translating it yields CASSLSARTAIQETQYF.

The chain employs TRBV7-6 and TRBJ2-1; TRBD2 agrees at 9 bases. The CDR3 sequence is 18 residues long. Germline assignment: CDR1 SGHVS and CDR2 FNYEAQ. V trimming: 3 bases; J trimming: 2 bases; junction bases outside the gene matches: 11. In DNA, the CDR3 is TGTGCCAGCAGCTTTTTAGCGGGAGAGGTAACCCCCTACAATGAGCAGTTCTTC. Encoded protein: CASSFLAGEVTPYNEQFF.

The rearrangement uses TRBV7-2 and TRBJ2-1; D not resolved. Germline CDR1 reads SGHTA; CDR2 reads FQGNSA. V was shortened by 1 base and J by 9 bases, with 10 bases between the two germline ends. CDR3 length: 13 amino acids. CDR3 nucleotides: TGTGCCAGCAGCTTAGAACAGCGCCGTGAGCAGTTCTTC. Protein sequence: CASSLEQRREQFF.

V and J are TRBV10-2 and TRBJ2-7; D perhaps matches TRBD2 (5 bases). V was cut by 3 bases and J by 0 bases, with 15 bases left in between. Germline values: CDR1 WSHSY, CDR2 SAAADI. The CDR3 consists of 16 residues. The CDR3 nucleotides are TGCGCCAGCAGTGAACCCGGCGGAGGCCGCTCCTACGAGCAGTACTTC. Translating gives CASSEPGGGRSYEQYF.

The gene calls are TRBV4-1 and TRBJ2-1; tentatively, D is TRBD1 (5 bases). Germline V gene sequence: CDR1 MGHRA, CDR2 YSYEKL. The CDR3 sequence is 17 residues long. Trimming stripped 0 bases from V and 3 bases from J, with 15 bases between. The chain's CDR3 is CASSQEMRTSLYNEQFF. CDR3 coding DNA: TGCGCCAGCAGCCAAGAGATGCGGACAAGCCTCTACAATGAGCAGTTCTTC.

Only one count was recorded for this clone. The chain employs TRBV2 and TRBJ2-7; D call uncertain. V was trimmed by 1 base and J by 2 bases, leaving 21 bases between them. In germline, CDR1 is SNHLY, CDR2 FYNNEI. CDR3 size: 18 residues. The CDR3 bases are TGTGCCAGCAGTGAAGGGCGGCGGCAATATCAGCAACCCTACGAGCAGTACTTC. This sequence encodes CASSEGRRQYQQPYEQYF.

The count of this clone is one. This chain uses TRBV28 with TRBJ1-6; possibly TRBD1 for D (5 bases). This CDR3 has 14 amino acids. Trimming pared 3 bases from V and 9 bases from J, leaving 12 bases between. Germline values: CDR1 MDHEN, CDR2 SYDVKM. DNA for the CDR3: TGTGCCAGCAGTTTCCGCGGCGGGGGTTCACCCCTCCACTTT. Encoded protein: CASSFRGGGSPLHF.

The rearrangement links TRBV10-3 to TRBJ1-4; 7 nucleotides agree with TRBD1. The CDR3 runs 14 residues. The ends lost 10 bases at V and 1 base at J; junction bases unmatched: 6. Germline V gene sequence: CDR1 ENHRY, CDR2 SYGVKD. The CDR3 is CATRQGLTNEKLFF. The DNA of the CDR3 is TGTGCCACGCGACAGGGACTAACTAATGAAAAACTGTTTTTT.

The J gene is TRBJ1-4, the V gene TRBV28; TRBD1 might be the D (5 bases). The CDR3 loop spans 12 amino acids. V was pared by 6 bases and J by 8 bases, with 10 bases between. The germline V gene encodes CDR1 MDHEN and CDR2 SYDVKM. The CDR3 reads CASSDAGEKLFF. CDR3 sequence (DNA): TGTGCCAGCAGCGACGCAGGGGAAAAACTGTTTTTT.

CDR3 in DNA: TGTGCCACCGGGGGGACCGGTCAAGAGACCCAGTACTTC. The encoded protein is CATGGTGQETQYF. The gene calls are TRBV19 and TRBJ2-5; 7 bases map to TRBD2. The CDR3 is made up of 13 amino acids. The ends lost 10 bases at V and 2 bases at J; junction bases unmatched: 7. Germline CDR1 reads LNHDA; CDR2 reads SQIVND (reference sequence).

This chain uses TRBV19 with TRBJ2-7; D ambiguous. V lost 7 bases to trimming and J lost 4 bases, with 14 bases between them. Germline V CDR1 and CDR2: LNHDA, SQIVND (reference sequence). This CDR3 comprises 13 residues. CDR3 sequence reads: CASKGVLGYEQYF. For the CDR3, the DNA is TGTGCCAGTAAAGGAGTCCTAGGTTACGAGCAGTACTTC. Drawing the rest from reference TRBV19 and TRBJ2-7, the complete variable domain is DGGITQSPKYLFRKEGQNVTLSCEQNLNHDAMYWYRQDPGQGLRLIYYSQIVNDFQKGDIAEGYSVSREKKESFPLTVTSAQKNPTAFYLCASKGVLGYEQYFGPGTRLTVT.

This chain joins TRBV7-2 and TRBJ2-3; D is ambiguous. Trimming pared 0 bases from V and 0 bases from J, leaving 13 bases between. The CDR3 is 17 amino acids. Looked up from germline, CDR1 is SGHTA and CDR2 is FQGNSA. This chain's CDR3 is CASSLASTLPSTDTQYF. The CDR3, as DNA: TGTGCCAGCAGCTTAGCGTCGACTCTGCCTAGCACAGATACGCAGTATTTT. Variable domain in full (rest from reference TRBV7-2 and TRBJ2-3): GAGVSQSPSNKVTEKGKDVELRCDPISGHTALYWYRQSLGQGLEFLIYFQGNSAPDKSGLPSDRFSAERTGGSVSTLTIQRTQQEDSAVYLCASSLASTLPSTDTQYFGPGTRLTVL.

The V gene is TRBV6-5, the J gene TRBJ2-7, with 8 bases that match TRBD1. The junction had 5 bases not matched to a gene; V was cut back by 6 bases and J by 1 base. This CDR3 is 14 amino acids long. CDR1 and CDR2 (germline): MNHEY, SVGAGI. The CDR3 reads CASSPGTGSYEQYF. Here the CDR3 DNA reads TGTGCCAGCAGCCCCGGGACAGGTTCCTACGAGCAGTACTTC.

The chain carries TRBV29-1 and TRBJ2-1, with D possibly TRBD2 on 6 matching bases. CDR1 is SQVTM and CDR2 is ANQGSEA in the germline V gene. This CDR3 has 12 residues. The ends were cut back, 7 bases at V and 5 bases at J, with 12 bases in the middle. CDR3: CSASGEDNEQFF. The DNA for the CDR3 is TGCAGCGCCTCGGGGGAAGACAATGAGCAGTTCTTC.

The chain combines TRBV6-5 with TRBJ2-5, with 10 bases aligning to TRBD1. Germline loops: CDR1 MNHEY, CDR2 SVGAGI. V trimming: 5 bases; J trimming: 5 bases; junction bases outside the gene matches: 2. The CDR3 contains 13 residues. CDR3 coding DNA: TGTGCCAGCAGTACGGGACAGGGGGAGACCCAGTACTTC. Protein: CASSTGQGETQYF.

The CDR3 coding sequence is TGTGCCAGCAGCTTAGGAGGGACAAGAAGCAACTATGGCTACACCTTC. It specifies CASSLGGTRSNYGYTF. The chain joins TRBV7-2 to TRBJ1-2; perhaps TRBD1 as D (6 bases). The germline V gene encodes CDR1 SGHTA and CDR2 FQGNSA. The CDR3 consists of 16 residues. V gave up 1 base and J gave up 2 bases, with 14 bases separating them. The full variable domain, completed using reference TRBV7-2 and TRBJ1-2, is GAGVSQSPSNKVTEKGKDVELRCDPISGHTALYWYRQSLGQGLEFLIYFQGNSAPDKSGLPSDRFSAERTGGSVSTLTIQRTQQEDSAVYLCASSLGGTRSNYGYTFGSGTRLTVV.

The chain links TRBV29-1 to TRBJ2-7; D gene uncertain. Deletions cut 4 bases from V and 6 bases from J, with 13 bases between. The V gene's germline CDR1 is SQVTM and CDR2 ANQGSEA. The CDR3 length is 12 residues. The CDR3 bases are TGCAGCGTTGGCGACGGGTTCGGCGAGCAGTACTTC. Protein: CSVGDGFGEQYF.